This T cell receptor beta chain is from a study of T cells in narcolepsy. Whole-study context: Enrolled donors included narcolepsy type 1 or type 2 patients and healthy controls.

Repertoires were generated with immunoSEQ multiplex PCR, while TCRdb's copy carries only in-frame clones and drops some. The sample lists about 33,000 clones, 90% seen once, with around 1.2% in the top ten. This CDR3 region has 11 residues. Germline V gene lookup returns CDR1 SQVTM and CDR2 ANQGSEA. J gave up 6 bases and V 6 bases, and 4 bases lay outside the gene matches. The receptor's source is a human donor with narcolepsy. The chain uses TRBV29-1 and TRBJ2-7; TRBD2 matches 8 bases. Sequenced: CD45RA- memory CD4+ T cells from PBMCs. The CDR3 reads CSVSSGGEQYF. The CDR3 region has the DNA TGCAGCGTATCAAGCGGGGGCGAGCAGTACTTC.